The rows below give T cell receptor beta chains drawn from one sample of a study of cytomegalovirus exposure and HLA in healthy donors. Sequencing used immunoSEQ multiplex PCR; TCRdb keeps in-frame clones, though not all of them. The sample lists about 120,000 clones, 65% to 90% occurring once. Input material: PBMCs. The receptors shown here come from a woman aged 30 to 39 in good health and CMV-seronegative. The CDR3 runs from the conserved cysteine through the conserved F or W. A D gene is named only where the DNA matches it firmly. Size is omitted from some rows. Given values are once, few, many or a class for expanded clones.

. TRBJ2-3 . TRBV5-4 TGTGCCAGCAGCTTGGGTCAGGGCTCGTCGACCCCAGATACGCAGTATTTT CASSLGQGSSTPDTQYF
TRBD2 TRBJ2-1 . TRBV19 TGTGCCAGTAGTATAACCGGGACTAGGCTTAATGAGCAGTTCTTC CASSITGTRLNEQFF
. TRBJ2-1 . TRBV11-1 TGTGCCAGCAGCTTCGACCCCGGACAGACCAATGAGCAGTTCTTC CASSFDPGQTNEQFF
TRBD1 TRBJ2-3 once TRBV7-2 TGTGCCAGCAGCTCTAGAGGGGGCCGCACAGATACGCAGTATTTT CASSSRGGRTDTQYF
TRBD2 TRBJ2-3 . TRBV9 TGTGCCAGCAGCGTGACTAGCATGCCCACAGATACGCAGTATTTT CASSVTSMPTDTQYF
TRBD2 TRBJ2-7 . TRBV11-2 TGTGCCAGCAGCTCTGGGGCGGGAGTCGTGTACGAGCAGTACTTC CASSSGAGVVYEQYF
TRBD1 TRBJ1-1 . TRBV11-2 TGTGCCAGCAGCCCTCAGGGGGTGCGCACTGAAGCTTTCTTT CASSPQGVRTEAFF
. TRBJ1-5 few TRBV5-1 TGCGCCAGCAGCCCGGACGGGGTTGAAAATCCCCAGCATTTT CASSPDGVENPQHF
. TRBJ1-2 . TRBV30 TGTGCCTGGAGTCACGGACTCAGAAGTAACTATGGCTACACCTTC CAWSHGLRSNYGYTF
. TRBJ1-4 . TRBV6-1 TGTGCCAGCAGTAGAGACAGATTTAATGAAAAACTGTTTTTT CASSRDRFNEKLFF
TRBD1 TRBJ2-7 . TRBV6-1 TGTGCCAGCACACAGGGGACACGCTACGAGCAGTACTTC CASTQGTRYEQYF
. TRBJ2-1 . TRBV5-1 TGCGCCAGCAGCTTGGTTTGGGGTAGCGGAGGAAGCTCCTACAATGAGCAGTTCTTC CASSLVWGSGGSSYNEQFF
TRBD2 TRBJ2-5 . TRBV5-4 TGTGCCAGCAGCTCTGGTGGGCTAGCGGGACTGCAGACCCAGTACTTC CASSSGGLAGLQTQYF
. TRBJ2-1 . TRBV6-5 TGTGCCAGCAGTTTCTTCCGGGGTGGAAATGAGCAGTTCTTC CASSFFRGGNEQFF
. TRBJ2-5 few TRBV28 TGTGCCAGCAGATTAACAGGGCTCCAAGAGACCCAGTACTTC CASRLTGLQETQYF
. TRBJ2-7 . TRBV28 TGTGCCAGCCCCCCCCGAGGAGGGTTCCACGAGCAGTACTTC CASPPRGGFHEQYF
TRBD2 TRBJ2-2 . TRBV13 TGTGCCAGCAGCTCGACTAGCGGGACGAACACCGGGGAGCTGTTTTTT CASSSTSGTNTGELFF
. TRBJ1-3 . TRBV5-6 TGTGCCAGCAGCTTGTTCGGGGGGCTGTCCTCTGGAAACACCATATATTTT CASSLFGGLSSGNTIYF
. TRBJ2-1 . TRBV5-4 TGTGCCAGCAGCGTCCAGGAGGACTCCTACAATGAGCAGTTCTTC CASSVQEDSYNEQFF
TRBD1 TRBJ1-2 . TRBV6-5 TGTGCCAGCCGAAAGGGACAGGGTGTGAATGGCTACACCTTC CASRKGQGVNGYTF
. TRBJ1-2 . TRBV7-8 TGTGCCAGCAGCTTGGACAGAGTCGGCTACACCTTC CASSLDRVGYTF
TRBD2 TRBJ2-1 once TRBV5-6 TGTGCCAGCAGGATCCTAGCGGCCTCCTACAATGAGCAGTTCTTC CASRILAASYNEQFF
. TRBJ1-2 . TRBV7-9 TGTGCCAGCAGCTTAATTGTGCGTCCCGAGCGGGACTGGGGCTACACCTTC CASSLIVRPERDWGYTF
. TRBJ1-1 . TRBV5-1 TGCGCCAGCAGCTTGGGACAGAGAGCAAAAGCTTTCTTT CASSLGQRAKAFF
. TRBJ1-4 . TRBV7-8 TGTGCCAGCAGCCGCGGAGGGGAAAGCAATGAAAAACTGTTTTTT CASSRGGESNEKLFF
. TRBJ1-3 . TRBV19 TGTGCCAGTAGTATAAGCGGGAACGGAAACACCATATATTTT CASSISGNGNTIYF
TRBD2 TRBJ2-7 . TRBV27 TGTGCCAGCAGTTTATCGCCCCCGACTAGCGGGAGTGTAGACGAGCAGTACTTC CASSLSPPTSGSVDEQYF
TRBD1 TRBJ2-7 . TRBV5-6 TGTGCCAGCAGCGTATGGGGACAGGGTGTCAACGAGCAGTACTTC CASSVWGQGVNEQYF
TRBD1 TRBJ2-7 once TRBV5-1 TGCGCCAGCAGCTTGGGACAGGGTGGAAACGAGCAGTACTTC CASSLGQGGNEQYF
. TRBJ2-7 . TRBV19 TGTGCCAGTAGTACGTCGGGACTCCCATACGAGCAGTACTTC CASSTSGLPYEQYF
TRBD1 TRBJ1-3 . TRBV2 TGTGCCGGACAGGGAGGAGATGGAAACACCATATATTTT CAGQGGDGNTIYF
. TRBJ1-5 . TRBV19 TGTGCCAGTAGTGCAGACAGTGACAATCAGCCCCAGCATTTT CASSADSDNQPQHF
. TRBJ2-3 once TRBV6-1 TGTGCCAGCAGTGAACTAGGTAGCACAGATACGCAGTATTTT CASSELGSTDTQYF
TRBD2 TRBJ2-2 . TRBV5-5 TGTGCCAGCAGCTTGCGGGAGGGCGGCACCGGGGAGCTGTTTTTT CASSLREGGTGELFF
TRBD1 TRBJ1-3 once TRBV10-2 TGCGCCAGCAGGGGGACAGGGAGTTCTGGAAACACCATATATTTT CASRGTGSSGNTIYF
. TRBJ2-1 . TRBV15 TGTGCCACCAGCAGAGGGTCCCGCGGGGCCGATGAGCAGTTCTTC CATSRGSRGADEQFF
TRBD1 TRBJ2-7 . TRBV28 TGTGCCAGCAGTACTCGGACAGGTCCCTACGAGCAGTACTTC CASSTRTGPYEQYF
. TRBJ2-2 . TRBV5-1 TGCGCCAGCAGCTTGGCGGGAGTAGGCACCGGGGAGCTGTTTTTT CASSLAGVGTGELFF
TRBD1 TRBJ2-7 . TRBV5-5 TGTGCCAGCAGCAGTACAGGGGGCTCCTACGAGCAGTACTTC CASSSTGGSYEQYF
. TRBJ1-5 . TRBV7-6 TGTGCCAGCAGCACCGCGCAGGGTCAGCCCCAGCATTTT CASSTAQGQPQHF